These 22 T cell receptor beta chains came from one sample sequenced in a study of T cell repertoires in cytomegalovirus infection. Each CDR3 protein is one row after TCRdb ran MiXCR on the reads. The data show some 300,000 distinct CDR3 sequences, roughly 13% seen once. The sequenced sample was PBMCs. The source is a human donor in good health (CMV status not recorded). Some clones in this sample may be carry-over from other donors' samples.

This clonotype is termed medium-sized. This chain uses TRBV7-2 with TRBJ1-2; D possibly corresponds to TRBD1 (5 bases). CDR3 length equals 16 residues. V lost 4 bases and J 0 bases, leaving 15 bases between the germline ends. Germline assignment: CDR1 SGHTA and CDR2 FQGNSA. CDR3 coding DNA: TGTGCCAGCAGCTCCGGGACCTTACTGACTAACTATGGCTACACCTTC. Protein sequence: CASSSGTLLTNYGYTF. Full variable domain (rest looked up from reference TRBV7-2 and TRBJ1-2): GAGVSQSPSNKVTEKGKDVELRCDPISGHTALYWYRQSLGQGLEFLIYFQGNSAPDKSGLPSDRFSAERTGGSVSTLTIQRTQQEDSAVYLCASSSGTLLTNYGYTFGSGTRLTVV.

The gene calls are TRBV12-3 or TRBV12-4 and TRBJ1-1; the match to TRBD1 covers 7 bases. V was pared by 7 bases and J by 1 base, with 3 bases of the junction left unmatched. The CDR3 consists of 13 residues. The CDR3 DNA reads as TGTGCCAGCAACCGACAGGGGAACACTGAAGCTTTCTTT. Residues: CASNRQGNTEAFF.

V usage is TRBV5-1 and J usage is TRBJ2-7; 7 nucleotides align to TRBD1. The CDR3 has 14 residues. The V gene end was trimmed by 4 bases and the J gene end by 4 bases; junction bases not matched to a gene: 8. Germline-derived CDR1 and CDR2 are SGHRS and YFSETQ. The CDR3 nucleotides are TGCGCCAGCAGCCCCGGGACAGTTCTTTACGAGCAGTACTTC. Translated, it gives CASSPGTVLYEQYF.

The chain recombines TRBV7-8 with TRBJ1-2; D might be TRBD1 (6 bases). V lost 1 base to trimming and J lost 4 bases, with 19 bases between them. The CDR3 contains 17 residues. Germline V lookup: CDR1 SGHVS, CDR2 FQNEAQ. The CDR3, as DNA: TGTGCCAGCAGCTTAGTTTTGCGGGGGGCGGAGGGCTATGGCTACACCTTC. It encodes CASSLVLRGAEGYGYTF. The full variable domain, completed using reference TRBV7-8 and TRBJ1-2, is GAGVSQSPRYKVAKRGQDVALRCDPISGHVSLFWYQQALGQGPEFLTYFQNEAQLDKSGLPSDRFFAERPEGSVSTLKIQRTQQEDSAVYLCASSLVLRGAEGYGYTFGSGTRLTVV.

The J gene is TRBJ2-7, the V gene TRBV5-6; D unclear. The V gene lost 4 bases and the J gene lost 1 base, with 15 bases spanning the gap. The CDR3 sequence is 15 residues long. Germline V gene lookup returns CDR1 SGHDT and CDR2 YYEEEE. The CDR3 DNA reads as TGTGCCAGCAGCCCTGCGATGGGGAATTCCTACGAGCAGTACTTC. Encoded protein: CASSPAMGNSYEQYF.

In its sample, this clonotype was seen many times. The CDR3 region is CASSIERGGPQHF. In nucleotides, the CDR3 is TGTGCCAGTAGTATTGAGAGGGGTGGGCCCCAGCATTTT. V usage is TRBV19 and J usage is TRBJ1-5; tentative D call: TRBD1 (5 bases). The germline V and J ends were trimmed by 3 bases and 9 bases, with 12 bases remaining between them. This CDR3 is built from 13 residues. Germline lookup yields CDR1 LNHDA and CDR2 SQIVND (reference sequence).

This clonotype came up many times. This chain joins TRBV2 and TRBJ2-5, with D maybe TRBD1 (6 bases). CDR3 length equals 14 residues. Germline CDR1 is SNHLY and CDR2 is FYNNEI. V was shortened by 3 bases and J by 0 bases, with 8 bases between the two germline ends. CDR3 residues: CASSDNRDQETQYF. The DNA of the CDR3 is TGTGCCAGCAGTGATAACAGGGACCAAGAGACCCAGTACTTC.

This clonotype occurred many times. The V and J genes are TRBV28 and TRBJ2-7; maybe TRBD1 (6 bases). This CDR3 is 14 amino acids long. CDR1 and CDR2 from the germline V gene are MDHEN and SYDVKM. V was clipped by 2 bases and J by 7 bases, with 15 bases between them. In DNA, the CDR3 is TGTGCCAGCAGTTTACAGGGGCCTTTTGGGGAGCAGTACTTC. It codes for CASSLQGPFGEQYF.

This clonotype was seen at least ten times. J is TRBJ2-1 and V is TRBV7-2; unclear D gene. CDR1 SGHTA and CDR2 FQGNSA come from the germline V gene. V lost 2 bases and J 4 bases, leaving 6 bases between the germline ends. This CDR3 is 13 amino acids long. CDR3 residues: CASSLRPYNEQFF. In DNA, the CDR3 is TGTGCCAGCAGCTTACGTCCTTACAATGAGCAGTTCTTC. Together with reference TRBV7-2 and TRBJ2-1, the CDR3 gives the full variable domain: GAGVSQSPSNKVTEKGKDVELRCDPISGHTALYWYRQSLGQGLEFLIYFQGNSAPDKSGLPSDRFSAERTGGSVSTLTIQRTQQEDSAVYLCASSLRPYNEQFFGPGTRLTVL.

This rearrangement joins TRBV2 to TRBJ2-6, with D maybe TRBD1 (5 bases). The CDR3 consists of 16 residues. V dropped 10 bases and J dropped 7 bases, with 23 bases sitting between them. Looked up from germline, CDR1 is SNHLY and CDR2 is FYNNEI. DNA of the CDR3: TGTGCCATACAGGCTAACTCCCCTGATGGAGCCAACGTCCTGACTTTC. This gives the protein CAIQANSPDGANVLTF.

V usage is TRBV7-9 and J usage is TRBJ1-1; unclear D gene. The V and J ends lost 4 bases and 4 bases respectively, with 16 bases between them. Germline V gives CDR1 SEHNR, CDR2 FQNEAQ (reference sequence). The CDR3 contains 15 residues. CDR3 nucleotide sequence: TGTGCCAGCAGCTCCCCCCTGAGGGCTGGCACTGAAGCTTTCTTT. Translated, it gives CASSSPLRAGTEAFF.

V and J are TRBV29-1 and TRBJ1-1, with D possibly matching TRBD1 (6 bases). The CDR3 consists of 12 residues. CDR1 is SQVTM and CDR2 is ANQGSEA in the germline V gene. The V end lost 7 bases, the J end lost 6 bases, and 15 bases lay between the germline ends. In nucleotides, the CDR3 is TGCAGCGCCGGGGATGAGGGGGCTGAAGCTTTCTTT. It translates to CSAGDEGAEAFF.

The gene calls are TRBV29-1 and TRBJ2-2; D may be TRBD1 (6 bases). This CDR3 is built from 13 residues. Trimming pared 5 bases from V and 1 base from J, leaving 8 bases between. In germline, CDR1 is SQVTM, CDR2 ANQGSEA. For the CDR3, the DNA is TGCAGCGTTTGGACAGTGAACACCGGGGAGCTGTTTTTT. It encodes CSVWTVNTGELFF.

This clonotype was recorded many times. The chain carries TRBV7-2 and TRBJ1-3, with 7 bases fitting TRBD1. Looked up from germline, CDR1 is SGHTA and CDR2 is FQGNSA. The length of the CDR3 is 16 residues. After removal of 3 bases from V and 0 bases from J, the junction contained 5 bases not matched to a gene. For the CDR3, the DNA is TGTGCCAGCAGCTTGACAGGGAGCCTCTCTGGAAACACCATATATTTT. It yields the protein CASSLTGSLSGNTIYF.

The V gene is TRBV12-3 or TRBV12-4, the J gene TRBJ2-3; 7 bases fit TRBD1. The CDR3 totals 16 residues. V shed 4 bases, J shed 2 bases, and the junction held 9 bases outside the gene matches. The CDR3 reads CASSSGQAVYTDTQYF. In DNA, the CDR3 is TGTGCCAGCAGTTCCGGACAGGCAGTCTACACAGATACGCAGTATTTT.

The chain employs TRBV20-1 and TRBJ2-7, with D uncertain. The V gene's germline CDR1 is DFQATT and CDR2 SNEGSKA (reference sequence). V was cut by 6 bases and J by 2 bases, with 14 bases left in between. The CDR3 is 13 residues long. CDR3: CSAKGILPYEQYF. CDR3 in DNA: TGCAGTGCCAAAGGGATTTTACCCTACGAGCAGTACTTC.

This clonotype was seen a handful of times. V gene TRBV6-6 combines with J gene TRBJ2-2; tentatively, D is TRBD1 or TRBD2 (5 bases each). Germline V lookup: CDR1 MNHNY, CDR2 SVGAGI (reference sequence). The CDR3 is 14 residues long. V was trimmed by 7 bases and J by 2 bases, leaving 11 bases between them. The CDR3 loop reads CASIATANTGELFF. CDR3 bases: TGTGCCAGCATAGCGACAGCAAACACCGGGGAGCTGTTTTTT.

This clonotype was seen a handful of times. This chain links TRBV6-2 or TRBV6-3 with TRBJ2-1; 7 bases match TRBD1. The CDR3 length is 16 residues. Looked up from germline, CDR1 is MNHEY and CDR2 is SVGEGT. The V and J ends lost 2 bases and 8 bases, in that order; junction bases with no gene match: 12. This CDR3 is CASSYDEGRGLDEQFF. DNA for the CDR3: TGTGCCAGCAGTTACGATGAGGGTAGGGGGCTCGATGAGCAGTTCTTC.

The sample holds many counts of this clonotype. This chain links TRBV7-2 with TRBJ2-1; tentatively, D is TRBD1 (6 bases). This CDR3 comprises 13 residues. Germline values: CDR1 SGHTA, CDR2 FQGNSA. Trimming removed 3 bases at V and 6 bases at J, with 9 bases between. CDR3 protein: CASSFGQTNEQFF. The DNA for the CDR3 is TGTGCCAGCAGCTTTGGACAGACCAATGAGCAGTTCTTC.

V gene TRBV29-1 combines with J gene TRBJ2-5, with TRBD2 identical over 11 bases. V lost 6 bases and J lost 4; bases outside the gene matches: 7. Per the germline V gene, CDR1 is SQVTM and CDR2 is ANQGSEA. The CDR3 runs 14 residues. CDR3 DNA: TGCAGCGTCATAGCGGGGGGGCCCCCAGAGACCCAGTACTTC. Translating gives CSVIAGGPPETQYF.

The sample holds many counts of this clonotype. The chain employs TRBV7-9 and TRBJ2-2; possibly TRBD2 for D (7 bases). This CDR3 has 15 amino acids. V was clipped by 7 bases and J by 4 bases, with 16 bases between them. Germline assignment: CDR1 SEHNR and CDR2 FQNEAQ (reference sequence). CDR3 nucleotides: TGTGCCAGCACCGTCGGGGGGCTCGGCACCGGGGAGCTGTTTTTT. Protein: CASTVGGLGTGELFF.

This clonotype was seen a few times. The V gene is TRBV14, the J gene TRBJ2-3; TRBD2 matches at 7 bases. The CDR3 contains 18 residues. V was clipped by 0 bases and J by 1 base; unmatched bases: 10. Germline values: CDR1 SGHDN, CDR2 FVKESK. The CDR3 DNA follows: TGTGCCAGCAGCCAAGAACTTGGGAGCGGGGACCGCACAGATACGCAGTATTTT. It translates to CASSQELGSGDRTDTQYF.